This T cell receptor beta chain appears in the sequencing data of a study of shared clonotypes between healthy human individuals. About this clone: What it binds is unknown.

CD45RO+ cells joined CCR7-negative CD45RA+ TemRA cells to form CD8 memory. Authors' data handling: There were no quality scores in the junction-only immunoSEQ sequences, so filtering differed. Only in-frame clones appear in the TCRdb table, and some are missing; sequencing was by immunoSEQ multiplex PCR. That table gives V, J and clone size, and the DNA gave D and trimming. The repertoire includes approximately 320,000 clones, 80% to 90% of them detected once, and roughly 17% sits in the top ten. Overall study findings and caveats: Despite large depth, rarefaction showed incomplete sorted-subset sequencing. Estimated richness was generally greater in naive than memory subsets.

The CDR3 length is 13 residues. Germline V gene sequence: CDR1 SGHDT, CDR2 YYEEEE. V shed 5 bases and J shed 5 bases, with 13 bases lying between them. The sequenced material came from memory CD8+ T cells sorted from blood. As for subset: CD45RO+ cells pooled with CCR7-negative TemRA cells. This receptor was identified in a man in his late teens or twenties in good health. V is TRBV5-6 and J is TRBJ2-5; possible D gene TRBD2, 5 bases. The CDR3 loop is CASSYSPGETQYF. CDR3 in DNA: TGTGCCAGCAGTTACTCTCCGGGGGAGACCCAGTACTTC.